Listed below are T cell receptor beta chains from one sample, sequenced in a study of blood T cell repertoires in COVID-19. Sequenced by immunoSEQ multiplex PCR; TCRdb stores in-frame clones only, minus some. The sample carries some 150,000 clones, around four fifths recorded once. The sequenced material came from peripheral blood. The receptors derive from a woman in her 70s with COVID-19, enrolled during active disease. Each CDR3 is given with its conserved first and last residue. A D gene is named only where the DNA matches it firmly. Only some rows state a clone size, as once, few, many or a class for expanded clones.

V: TRBV19; J: TRBJ1-5; size: .; D: TRBD1; DNA: TGTGCCAGTAGTATCAGGGGGCCCAAAAAGCCCCAGCATTTT; CDR3: CASSIRGPKKPQHF
V: TRBV2; J: TRBJ1-1; size: .; D: .; DNA: TGTGCCAGCAGTAGACAGGAGCTTCCTGAAGCTTTCTTT; CDR3: CASSRQELPEAFF
V: TRBV6-5; J: TRBJ1-1; size: .; D: .; DNA: TGTGCCAGCAGTTATTCCGCGGGGACTGAAGCTTTCTTT; CDR3: CASSYSAGTEAFF
V: TRBV28; J: TRBJ1-2; size: few; D: TRBD1; DNA: TGTGCCAGCAGCACAACAGACAGGGGAAGTTTCTTC; CDR3: CASSTTDRGSFF
V: TRBV28; J: TRBJ2-1; size: .; D: .; DNA: TGTGCCAGCCGTTGGGCGAGCTCTGACAATGAGCAGTTCTTC; CDR3: CASRWASSDNEQFF
V: TRBV24-1; J: TRBJ1-1; size: .; D: TRBD1; DNA: TGTGCCACCAGTCCCGGGACAGGTATGAACACTGAAGCTTTCTTT; CDR3: CATSPGTGMNTEAFF
V: TRBV18; J: TRBJ2-1; size: .; D: .; DNA: TGTGCCAGCTCACCGGGGCAGGACAATGAGCAGTTCTTC; CDR3: CASSPGQDNEQFF
V: TRBV19; J: TRBJ1-6; size: .; D: .; DNA: TGTGCCAGTAGTACGACAGGACCGGGGTCACCCCTCCACTTT; CDR3: CASSTTGPGSPLHF
V: TRBV30; J: TRBJ2-7; size: .; D: TRBD1; DNA: TGTGCCTGGGGAGGACAGGGGGCTTTAGAGCAGTACTTC; CDR3: CAWGGQGALEQYF
V: TRBV18; J: TRBJ2-7; size: .; D: TRBD1; DNA: TGTGCCAGCTCCTCCGAACAGGGGGCAGTGGACGAGCAGTACTTC; CDR3: CASSSEQGAVDEQYF
V: TRBV7-2; J: TRBJ2-1; size: .; D: TRBD2; DNA: TGTGCCAGTACCACACTAGCGGGGACTAATGAGCAGTTCTTC; CDR3: CASTTLAGTNEQFF
V: TRBV2; J: TRBJ2-2; size: .; D: .; DNA: TGTGCCAGCAAGGGGCCCTTAAACACCGGGGAGCTGTTTTTT; CDR3: CASKGPLNTGELFF
V: TRBV19; J: TRBJ2-2; size: .; D: .; DNA: TGTGCCAGTAGTATCCCGGGAGCCGGGGAGCTGTTTTTT; CDR3: CASSIPGAGELFF
V: TRBV18; J: TRBJ1-4; size: .; D: .; DNA: TGTGCCAGCTCACGCCAACAGGCAACTAATGAAAAACTGTTTTTT; CDR3: CASSRQQATNEKLFF
V: TRBV28; J: TRBJ1-5; size: few; D: .; DNA: TGTGCCAGCAGTTCCGTGCAGGGAAGAAGCAATCAGCCCCAGCATTTT; CDR3: CASSSVQGRSNQPQHF
V: TRBV3-1/TRBV3-2; J: TRBJ1-1; size: .; D: .; DNA: TGTGCCAGCAGCCCGGGTCCGACGAACACTGAAGCTTTCTTT; CDR3: CASSPGPTNTEAFF
V: TRBV30; J: TRBJ1-6; size: once; D: .; DNA: TGTGCCTGGAGTGTACAGAGGCGGGGGGAATCACCCCTCCACTTT; CDR3: CAWSVQRRGESPLHF
V: TRBV5-1; J: TRBJ2-1; size: .; D: .; DNA: TGCGCCAGCCACGAAGGAGTGCGGGCGAGCTCCTACAATGAGCAGTTCTTC; CDR3: CASHEGVRASSYNEQFF
V: TRBV7-9; J: TRBJ2-1; size: .; D: TRBD2; DNA: TGTGCCAGCAGCCTCGCAACGACTAGCGGCGCCAATGAGCAGTTCTTC; CDR3: CASSLATTSGANEQFF
V: TRBV11-1; J: TRBJ1-1; size: .; D: .; DNA: TGTGCCAGCACCCCGTATGCGGGGGCTGCTGAAGCTTTCTTT; CDR3: CASTPYAGAAEAFF
V: TRBV7-7; J: TRBJ1-1; size: .; D: .; DNA: TGTGCCAGCAGCTTAAACAGGGCGACTGAAGCTTTCTTT; CDR3: CASSLNRATEAFF
V: TRBV7-6; J: TRBJ2-7; size: .; D: TRBD1; DNA: TGTGCCAGCAGCTTAAGGGACAGGGCCGAGCAGTACTTC; CDR3: CASSLRDRAEQYF
V: TRBV3-1/TRBV3-2; J: TRBJ1-2; size: .; D: .; DNA: TGTGCCAGCAGCTCCGGGTCTGGGGGCAGCTATGGCTACACCTTC; CDR3: CASSSGSGGSYGYTF
V: TRBV10-2; J: TRBJ1-6; size: .; D: .; DNA: TGCGCCACCGGTGGTCCACCCCTCCACTTT; CDR3: CATGGPPLHF
V: TRBV2; J: TRBJ2-1; size: .; D: .; DNA: TGTGCCAGCAGGGCCGGGACTGAATCCTACAATGAGCAGTTCTTC; CDR3: CASRAGTESYNEQFF
V: TRBV29-1; J: TRBJ2-5; size: .; D: .; DNA: TGCAGCGTCCAAGGGCAGGGGCGAGGAGAGACCCAGTACTTC; CDR3: CSVQGQGRGETQYF
V: TRBV27; J: TRBJ2-1; size: .; D: .; DNA: TGTGCCAGCAGTTTACAGGGGAATGAGCAGTTCTTC; CDR3: CASSLQGNEQFF
V: TRBV7-2; J: TRBJ1-2; size: .; D: .; DNA: TGTGCCAGCAGCTTGAGTCGTGACTATGGCTACACCTTC; CDR3: CASSLSRDYGYTF
V: TRBV29-1; J: TRBJ2-1; size: once; D: .; DNA: TGCAGCGGGGTGACAGGAAACAATGAGCAGTTCTTC; CDR3: CSGVTGNNEQFF
V: TRBV6-2/TRBV6-3; J: TRBJ1-1; size: few; D: TRBD1; DNA: TGTGCCAGCAGCCGGACAGGGGTCACTGAAGCTTTCTTT; CDR3: CASSRTGVTEAFF
V: TRBV12-5; J: TRBJ2-1; size: .; D: .; DNA: TGTGCTAGTGGTTTTAATTTCGTGCAGTTCTTC; CDR3: CASGFNFVQFF
V: TRBV28; J: TRBJ1-2; size: .; D: TRBD1; DNA: TGTGCCAGCAGTTTAACAGGGGGAACTAACTATGGCTACACCTTC; CDR3: CASSLTGGTNYGYTF
V: TRBV2; J: TRBJ2-1; size: once; D: .; DNA: TGTGCCAGAGAACAGGGTAGCTCCTACAATGAGCAGTTCTTC; CDR3: CAREQGSSYNEQFF
V: TRBV3-1/TRBV3-2; J: TRBJ1-1; size: .; D: .; DNA: TGTGCCAGCAGCCAAGAAGACAGAAACACTGAAGCTTTCTTT; CDR3: CASSQEDRNTEAFF
V: TRBV6-5; J: TRBJ1-2; size: once; D: .; DNA: TGTGCCAGCAGTAGGGACGGGGGTTCTGGTCGCGGCTACACCTTC; CDR3: CASSRDGGSGRGYTF
V: TRBV7-9; J: TRBJ1-1; size: .; D: .; DNA: TGTGCCAGCAGCCACAGGAACACTGAAGCTTTCTTT; CDR3: CASSHRNTEAFF
V: TRBV5-1; J: TRBJ1-1; size: once; D: TRBD1; DNA: TGCGCCAGCAGCCGGGGACAGGGGAGCTCCACTGAAGCTTTCTTT; CDR3: CASSRGQGSSTEAFF